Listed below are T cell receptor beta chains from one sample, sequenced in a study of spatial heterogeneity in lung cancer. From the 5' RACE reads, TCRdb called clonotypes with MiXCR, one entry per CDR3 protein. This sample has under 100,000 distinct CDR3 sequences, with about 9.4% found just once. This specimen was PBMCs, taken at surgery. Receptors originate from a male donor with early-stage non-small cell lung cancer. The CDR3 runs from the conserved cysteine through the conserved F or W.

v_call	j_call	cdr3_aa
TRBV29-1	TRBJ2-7	CSVVNSYEQYF
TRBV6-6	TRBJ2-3	CASSYSTATDTQYF
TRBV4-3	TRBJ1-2	CASSQDITAPNYGYTF
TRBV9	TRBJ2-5	CASSPGVAMETQYF
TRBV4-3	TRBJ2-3	CASSLASGGARDTQYF
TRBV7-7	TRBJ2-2	CASSLEVAGPFTGELFF
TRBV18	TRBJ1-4	CASSRGTGGSNEKLFF
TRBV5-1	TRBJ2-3	CASSPGPGGRTDTQYF
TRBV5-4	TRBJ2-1	CASSLFGSGGEQFF
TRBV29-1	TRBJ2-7	CSVDDRGSYEQYF
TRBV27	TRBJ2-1	CASSPLPPGQGSNEQFF
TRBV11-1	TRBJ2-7	CASSPLSGGRRSYEQYF
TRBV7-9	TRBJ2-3	CASSPRAGFEDTQYF
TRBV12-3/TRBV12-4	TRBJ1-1	CASRSSSEAFF
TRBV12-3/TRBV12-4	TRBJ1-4	CASSLIGGSEKLFF
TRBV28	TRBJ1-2	CASSNQDTGYGYTF
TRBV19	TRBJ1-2	CASRTGLYGYTF
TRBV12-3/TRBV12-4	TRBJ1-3	CASSPGGGRRTIYF
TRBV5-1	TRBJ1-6	CASSLMGVRDLHF
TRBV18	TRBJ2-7	CASSPKSEGEQYF
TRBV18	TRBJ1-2	CASSQNDKSYGYTF
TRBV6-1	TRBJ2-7	CASSENSKREGREYF
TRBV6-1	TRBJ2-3	CASSEWRAGGGDTQYF
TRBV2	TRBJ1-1	CASSSDRETEAFF
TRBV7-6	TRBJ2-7	CASSSGPNYEQYF
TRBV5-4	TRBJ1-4	CASSLGGSSSEKLFF
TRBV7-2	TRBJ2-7	CASSLAASGAPYEQYF
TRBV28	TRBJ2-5	CASSGDPPRTQYF
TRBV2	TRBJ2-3	CASSGRGGGTDTQYF
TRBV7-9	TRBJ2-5	CASSLMGGEETQYF
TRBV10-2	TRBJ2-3	CASRDSGSSTDTQYF
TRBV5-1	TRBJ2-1	CASSMTSGVYNEQFF
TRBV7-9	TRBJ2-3	CASNDWTSGKDTQYF
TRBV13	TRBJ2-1	CASSPSPWEAYNEQFF
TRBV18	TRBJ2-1	CASSPLSQGERNEQFF
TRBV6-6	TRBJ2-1	CASSYLAGEHNEQFF
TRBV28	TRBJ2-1	CASSSSGALSYNEQFF
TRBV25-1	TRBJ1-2	CASEGHGYGYTF
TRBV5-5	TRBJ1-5	CASSFSGGDSNQPQHF
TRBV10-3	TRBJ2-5	CAISESGTSGETQYF
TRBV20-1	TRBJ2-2	CSAAPDTGELFF
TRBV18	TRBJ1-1	CASSPFVGGYMNTEAFF
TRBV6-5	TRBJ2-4	CASSYFRGHKNIQYF
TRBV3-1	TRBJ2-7	CASSRDATSDEQYF
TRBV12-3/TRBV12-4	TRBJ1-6	CASSGQGAGVNSPLHF
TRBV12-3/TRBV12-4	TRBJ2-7	CASSLSGPYGQYF
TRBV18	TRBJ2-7	CASSPGTWSPYEQYF
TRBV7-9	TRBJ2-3	CASSLGGAPHTQYF
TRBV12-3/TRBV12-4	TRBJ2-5	CASRGPTGETQYF
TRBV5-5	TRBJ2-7	CASSSDAGNSYEQYF
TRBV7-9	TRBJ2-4	CASSLAPGLAGGAKNIQYF
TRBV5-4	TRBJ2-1	CASSHIQGANEQFF